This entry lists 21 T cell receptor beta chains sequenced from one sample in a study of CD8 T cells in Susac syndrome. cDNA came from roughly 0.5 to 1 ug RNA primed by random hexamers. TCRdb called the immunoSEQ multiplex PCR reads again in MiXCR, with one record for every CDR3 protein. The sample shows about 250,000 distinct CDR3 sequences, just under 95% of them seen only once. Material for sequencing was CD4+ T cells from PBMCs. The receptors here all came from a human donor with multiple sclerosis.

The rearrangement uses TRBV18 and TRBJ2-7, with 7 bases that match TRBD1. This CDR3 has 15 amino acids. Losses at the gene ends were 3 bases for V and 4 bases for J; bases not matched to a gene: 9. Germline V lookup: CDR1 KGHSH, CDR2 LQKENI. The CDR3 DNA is TGTGCCAGCTCACCGTTACAGGGGCGATCTTACGAGCAGTACTTC. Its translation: CASSPLQGRSYEQYF.

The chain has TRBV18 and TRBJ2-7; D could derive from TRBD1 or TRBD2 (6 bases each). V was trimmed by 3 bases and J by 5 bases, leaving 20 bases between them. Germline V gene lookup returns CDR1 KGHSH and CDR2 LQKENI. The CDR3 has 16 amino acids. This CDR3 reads CASSPLGGASPHEQYV. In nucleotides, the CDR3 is TGTGCCAGCTCACCCCTCGGGGGCGCCTCCCCCCACGAGCAGTACGTC.

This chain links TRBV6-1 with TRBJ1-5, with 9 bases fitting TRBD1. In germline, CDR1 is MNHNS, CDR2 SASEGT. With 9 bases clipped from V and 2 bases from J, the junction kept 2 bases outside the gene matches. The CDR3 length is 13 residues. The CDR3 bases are TGTGCCAGTAGGACAGGGGGCAATCAGCCCCAGCATTTT. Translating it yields CASRTGGNQPQHF.

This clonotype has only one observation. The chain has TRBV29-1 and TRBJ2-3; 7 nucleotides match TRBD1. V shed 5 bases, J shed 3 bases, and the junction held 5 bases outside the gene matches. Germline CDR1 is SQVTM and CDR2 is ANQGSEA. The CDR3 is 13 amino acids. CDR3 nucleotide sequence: TGCAGCGTTAACAGGGGTACGACAGATACGCAGTATTTT. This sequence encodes CSVNRGTTDTQYF.

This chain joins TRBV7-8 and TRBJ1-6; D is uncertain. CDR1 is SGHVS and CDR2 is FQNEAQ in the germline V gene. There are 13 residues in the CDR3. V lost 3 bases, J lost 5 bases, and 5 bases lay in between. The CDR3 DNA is TGTGCCAGCAGCTTGTGGGATAATTCACCCCTCCACTTT. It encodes CASSLWDNSPLHF.

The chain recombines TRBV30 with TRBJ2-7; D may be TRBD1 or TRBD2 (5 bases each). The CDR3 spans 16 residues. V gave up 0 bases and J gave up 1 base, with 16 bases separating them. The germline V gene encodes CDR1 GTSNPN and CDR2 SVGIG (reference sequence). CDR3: CAWSVLYIEGSYEQYV. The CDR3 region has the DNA TGTGCCTGGAGTGTACTGTATATTGAGGGGTCCTACGAGCAGTACGTC.

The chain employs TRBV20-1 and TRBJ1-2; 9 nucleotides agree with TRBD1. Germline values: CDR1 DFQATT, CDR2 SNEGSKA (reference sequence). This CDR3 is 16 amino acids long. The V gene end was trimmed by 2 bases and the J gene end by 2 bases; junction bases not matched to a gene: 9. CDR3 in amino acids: CSARPEGTGPNYGYTF. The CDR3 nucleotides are TGCAGTGCTAGACCGGAGGGGACAGGGCCCAACTATGGCTACACCTTC.

The CDR3 DNA is TGTGCCAGCAGTTACTTACAGACAGACAGCACCGGGGAGCTGTTTTTT. Its translation is CASSYLQTDSTGELFF. The chain links TRBV6-5 to TRBJ2-2; tentative D call: TRBD1 (5 bases). Germline V CDR1 and CDR2: MNHEY, SVGAGI. The V end was cut by 1 base, the J end by 4 bases, with 13 bases between. This CDR3 has 16 amino acids.

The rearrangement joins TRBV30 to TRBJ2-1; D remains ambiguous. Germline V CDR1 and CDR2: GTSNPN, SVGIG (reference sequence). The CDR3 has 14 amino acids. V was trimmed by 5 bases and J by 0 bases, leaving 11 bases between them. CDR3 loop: CAWQPSSSYNEQFF. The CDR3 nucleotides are TGTGCCTGGCAGCCGTCGAGCTCCTACAATGAGCAGTTCTTC.

CDR3 DNA sequence: TGTGCCAGCAGCCGGGGACTAGCGCCGGGCAGTGAGCAGTTCTTC. Translated, it gives CASSRGLAPGSEQFF. This chain connects TRBV7-3 to TRBJ2-1; 10 bases agree with TRBD2. The CDR3 runs 15 residues. The germline CDR1 and CDR2 sequences are SGHTA and FQGTGA. The V gene end was trimmed by 5 bases and the J gene end by 9 bases; junction bases not matched to a gene: 10.

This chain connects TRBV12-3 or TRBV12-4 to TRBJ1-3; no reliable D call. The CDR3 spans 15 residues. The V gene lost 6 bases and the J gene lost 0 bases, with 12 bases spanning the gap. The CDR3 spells CASRLTVSSGNTIYF. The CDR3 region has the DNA TGTGCCAGCAGACTAACAGTTTCCTCTGGAAACACCATATATTTT.

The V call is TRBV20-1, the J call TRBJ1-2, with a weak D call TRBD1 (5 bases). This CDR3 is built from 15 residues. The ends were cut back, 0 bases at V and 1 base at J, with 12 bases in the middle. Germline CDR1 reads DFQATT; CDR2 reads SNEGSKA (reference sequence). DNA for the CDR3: TGCAGTGCTAGAGATCCGGCAGGGCTTAACTATGGCTACACCTTC. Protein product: CSARDPAGLNYGYTF.

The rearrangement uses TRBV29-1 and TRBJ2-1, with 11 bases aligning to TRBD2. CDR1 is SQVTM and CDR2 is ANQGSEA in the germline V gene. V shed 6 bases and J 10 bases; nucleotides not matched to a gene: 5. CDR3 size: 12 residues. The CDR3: CSVRLAGGEQFF. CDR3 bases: TGCAGCGTCCGGCTAGCGGGAGGCGAGCAGTTCTTC.

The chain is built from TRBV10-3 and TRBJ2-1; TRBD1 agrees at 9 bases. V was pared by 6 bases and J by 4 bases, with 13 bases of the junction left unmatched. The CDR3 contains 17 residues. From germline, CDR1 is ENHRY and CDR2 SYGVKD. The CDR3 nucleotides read TGTGCCATCAGGAGGGGGACAGGGCAGGGCCTATACAATGAGCAGTTCTTC. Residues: CAIRRGTGQGLYNEQFF.

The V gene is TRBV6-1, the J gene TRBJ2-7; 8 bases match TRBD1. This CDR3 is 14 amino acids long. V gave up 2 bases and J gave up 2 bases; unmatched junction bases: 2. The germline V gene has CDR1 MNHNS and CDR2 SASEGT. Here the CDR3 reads CASSELDRAYEQYV. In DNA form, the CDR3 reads TGTGCCAGCAGTGAACTGGACAGGGCCTACGAGCAGTACGTC.

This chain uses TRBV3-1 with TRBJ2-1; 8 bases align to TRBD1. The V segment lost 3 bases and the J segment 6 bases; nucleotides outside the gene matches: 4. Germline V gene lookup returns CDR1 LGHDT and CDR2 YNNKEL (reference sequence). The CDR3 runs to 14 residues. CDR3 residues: CASSHQGALNEQFF. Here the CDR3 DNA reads TGTGCCAGCAGCCATCAGGGGGCCCTCAATGAGCAGTTCTTC.

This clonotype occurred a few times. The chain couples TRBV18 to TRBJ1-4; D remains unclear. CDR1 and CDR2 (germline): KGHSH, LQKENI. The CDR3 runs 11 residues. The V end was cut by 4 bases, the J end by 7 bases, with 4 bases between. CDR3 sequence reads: CASSQAEKLFF. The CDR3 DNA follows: TGTGCCAGCTCACAGGCTGAAAAACTGTTTTTT.

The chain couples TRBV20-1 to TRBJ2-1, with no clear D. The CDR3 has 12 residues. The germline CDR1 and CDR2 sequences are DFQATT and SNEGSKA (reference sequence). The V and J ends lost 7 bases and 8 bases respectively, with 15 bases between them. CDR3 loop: CSGLSARDEQFF. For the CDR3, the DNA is TGCAGTGGGTTAAGCGCTCGCGATGAGCAGTTCTTC.

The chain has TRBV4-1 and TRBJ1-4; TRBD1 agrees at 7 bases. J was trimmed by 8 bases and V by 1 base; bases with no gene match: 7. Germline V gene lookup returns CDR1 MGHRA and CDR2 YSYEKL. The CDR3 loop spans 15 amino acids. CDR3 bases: TGCGCCAGCAGCCAAGGAGACAGGGAGGTCGAAAAACTGTTTTTT. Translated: CASSQGDREVEKLFF.

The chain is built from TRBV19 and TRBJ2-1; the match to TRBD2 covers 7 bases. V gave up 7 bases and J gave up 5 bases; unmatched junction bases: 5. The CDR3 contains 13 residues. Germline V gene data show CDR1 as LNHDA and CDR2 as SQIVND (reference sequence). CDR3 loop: CASTRTRDNEQFF. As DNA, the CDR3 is TGTGCCAGTACCAGGACTAGGGACAATGAGCAGTTCTTC.

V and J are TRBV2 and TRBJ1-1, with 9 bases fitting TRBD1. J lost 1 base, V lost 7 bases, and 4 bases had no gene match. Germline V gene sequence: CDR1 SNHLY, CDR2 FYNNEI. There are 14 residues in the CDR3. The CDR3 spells CASTRTGANTEAFF. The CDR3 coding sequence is TGTGCCAGCACCCGGACAGGGGCGAACACTGAAGCTTTCTTT.